The 3 T cell receptor beta chains below were found in one sample sequenced in a study of T-cell reconstitution after alpha-beta-depleted transplantation in children. The TCRbeta library was prepared with unique molecular identifiers. TCRdb redid the calling of the PCR reads with MiXCR, one entry per CDR3 protein. The table has roughly 100,000 distinct CDR3 sequences, about 7.5% seen once. The sequenced sample was PBMCs, obtained before TCRalphabeta/CD19-depleted stem cell transplant. These receptors all stem from a boy under 10 years old with acute lymphoblastic leukemia, due to receive a stem cell transplant.

This clonotype appeared many times. The CDR3, as DNA: TGCGCCAGCAGCCTGGGACAGGGGGACCAGCCCCAGCATTTT. Translated: CASSLGQGDQPQHF. J is TRBJ1-5 and V is TRBV5-1; 11 bases fit TRBD1. The germline V gene encodes CDR1 SGHRS and CDR2 YFSETQ. This CDR3 comprises 14 residues. Losses at the gene ends were 4 bases for V and 7 bases for J; bases not matched to a gene: 4.

This clonotype was found many times. The chain has TRBV6-2 or TRBV6-3 and TRBJ1-2, with no clear D. The CDR3 is made up of 12 amino acids. Germline values: CDR1 MNHEY, CDR2 SVGEGT. Trimming cost V 5 bases and J 4 bases, with 8 bases left between them. CDR3 in DNA: TGTGCCAGCAGTCCTCGGTCCTATGGCTACACCTTC. This sequence encodes CASSPRSYGYTF.

On this clonotype itself: A read error may explain this, as a much larger clone is one base away. The chain recombines TRBV3-1 with TRBJ1-6, with D perhaps matching TRBD1 (5 bases). The CDR3 sequence is 17 residues long. Germline CDR1 and CDR2: LGHDT and YNNKEL (reference sequence). CDR3 protein: CATSQGPGHSYNSPLHF. The DNA of the CDR3 is TGTGCCACCAGCCAAGGGCCCGGACACAGCTATAATTCACCCCTCCACTTT.